This TCR beta chain was documented in a study of T cells in Graves' hyperthyroidism and ophthalmopathy. For the study at large: At the time of initial diagnosis and before any treatment, peripheral blood was collected.

Many counts were recorded for this clonotype. Antigen specificity is unknown. This CDR3 comprises 14 residues. In germline, CDR1 is SGHAT, CDR2 FQNNGV. V was cut by 5 bases and J by 7 bases, with 18 bases left in between. Authors of the study amplified TCR beta CDR3 regions from RNA transcripts. Initially, a first-round RT-PCR of the TCR CDR3 employed the HTBI primer set. TCRdb reprocessed the multiplex PCR reads with MiXCR, giving one entry per CDR3 protein. Among about 700,000 distinct CDR3 sequences listed, approximately 15% were seen once. General study results and limits: Among clonotypes expanded in thyroid above 0.001, most were also found in blood.

This chain connects TRBV11-2 to TRBJ2-7; D perhaps matches TRBD2 (6 bases). Sequencing input: blood. The TCR comes from a woman between 18 and 29 years old with Graves' hyperthyroidism. This CDR3 is CASSHLADSREQYF. CDR3 DNA: TGTGCCAGCAGCCACTTAGCGGATTCCAGAGAGCAGTACTTC.